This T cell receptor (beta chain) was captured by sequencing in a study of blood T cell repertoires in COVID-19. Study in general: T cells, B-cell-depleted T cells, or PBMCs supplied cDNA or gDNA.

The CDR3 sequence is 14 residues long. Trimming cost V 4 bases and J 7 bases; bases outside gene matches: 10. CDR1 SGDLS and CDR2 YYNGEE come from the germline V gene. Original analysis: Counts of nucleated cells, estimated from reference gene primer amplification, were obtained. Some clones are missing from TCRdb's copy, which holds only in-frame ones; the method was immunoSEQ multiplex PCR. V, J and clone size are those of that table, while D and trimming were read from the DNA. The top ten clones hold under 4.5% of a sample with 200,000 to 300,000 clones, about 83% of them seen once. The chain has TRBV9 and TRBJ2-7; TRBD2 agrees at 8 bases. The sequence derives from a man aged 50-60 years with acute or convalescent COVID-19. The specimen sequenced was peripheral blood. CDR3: CASSTRPGGGEQYF. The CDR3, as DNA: TGTGCCAGCAGCACGCGTCCGGGCGGGGGGGAGCAGTACTTC.